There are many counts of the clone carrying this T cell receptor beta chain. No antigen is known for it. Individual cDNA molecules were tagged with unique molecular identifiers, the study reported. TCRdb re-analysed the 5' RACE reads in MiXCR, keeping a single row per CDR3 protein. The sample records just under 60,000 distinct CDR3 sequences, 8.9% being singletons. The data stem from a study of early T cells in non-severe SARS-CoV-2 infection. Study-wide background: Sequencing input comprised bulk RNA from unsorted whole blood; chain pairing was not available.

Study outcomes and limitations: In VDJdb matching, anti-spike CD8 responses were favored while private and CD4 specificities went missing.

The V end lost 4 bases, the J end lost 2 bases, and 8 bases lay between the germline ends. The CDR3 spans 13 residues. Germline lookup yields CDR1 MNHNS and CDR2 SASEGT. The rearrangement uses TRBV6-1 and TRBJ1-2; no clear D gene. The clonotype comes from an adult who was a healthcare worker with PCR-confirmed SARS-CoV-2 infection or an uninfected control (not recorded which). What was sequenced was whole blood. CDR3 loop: CASSAEGNYGYTF. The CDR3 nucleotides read TGTGCCAGCAGTGCGGAGGGCAACTATGGCTACACCTTC.